Shown below are 5 T cell receptor beta chains from a single sample sequenced in a study of regulatory T cells in long-lasting Graves disease. Arm-PCR with iRepertoire HTBI primers amplified the CDR3 regions for these TCR beta libraries. TCRdb redid the calling of the multiplex PCR reads with MiXCR, one entry per CDR3 protein. The sample shows fewer than 450,000 distinct CDR3 sequences, about 20% of them seen only once. This sample's time point: persistent/refractory GD, antithyroid drugs over 5 years with positive TRAb. PBMC RNA served as the TCR library source. The sequencing used peripheral blood mononuclear cells (PBMCs), collected when the disease was refractory, from a patient treated with antithyroid drugs. The receptor set was obtained from a female donor with Graves disease.

The V call is TRBV6-1, the J call TRBJ1-1, with D possibly TRBD1 on 5 matching bases. Trimming stripped 0 bases from V and 1 base from J, with 6 bases between. The V gene's germline CDR1 is MNHNS and CDR2 SASEGT. The length of the CDR3 is 14 residues. CDR3 sequence (DNA): TGTGCCAGCAGTGAAGCCGGGACGAACACTGAAGCTTTCTTT. It yields the protein CASSEAGTNTEAFF.

This clonotype was found many times. This chain joins TRBV12-3 or TRBV12-4 and TRBJ1-2, with 10 bases aligning to TRBD1. The CDR3 totals 13 residues. J was trimmed by 8 bases and V by 7 bases; bases with no gene match: 7. CDR3 DNA sequence: TGTGCCAGCACCGGGACAGGGGTCGAGGGCTACACCTTC. Encoded protein: CASTGTGVEGYTF.

J is TRBJ2-6 and V is TRBV10-3; TRBD1 is a possible D gene (6 bases). V dropped 7 bases and J dropped 0 bases, with 13 bases sitting between them. The CDR3 contains 16 residues. Germline loops: CDR1 ENHRY, CDR2 SYGVKD. CDR3: CAITAGALSGANVLTF. CDR3 bases: TGTGCCATCACGGCAGGGGCCCTCTCTGGGGCCAACGTCCTGACTTTC.

Here the CDR3 DNA reads TGTGCCAGCAGTGTCGCTTCTCGGACCAACATTCAGTACTTC. It yields the protein CASSVASRTNIQYF. The gene calls are TRBV6-1 and TRBJ2-4; no definite D call. Trimming cost V 4 bases and J 7 bases, with 14 bases left between them. Germline loops: CDR1 MNHNS, CDR2 SASEGT. The CDR3 has 14 amino acids.

Note on this clonotype: A junction end diverges from the germline sequence, so it may reflect a read error. The J gene is TRBJ2-2, the V gene TRBV29-1; D gene ambiguous. There are 13 residues in the CDR3. Germline assignment: CDR1 SQVTM and CDR2 ANQGSEA. CDR3 DNA: TGCAGCGTTGGGGCTACGAACATCGGGGAGCTGTTTTTT. Translating gives CSVGATNIGELFF.